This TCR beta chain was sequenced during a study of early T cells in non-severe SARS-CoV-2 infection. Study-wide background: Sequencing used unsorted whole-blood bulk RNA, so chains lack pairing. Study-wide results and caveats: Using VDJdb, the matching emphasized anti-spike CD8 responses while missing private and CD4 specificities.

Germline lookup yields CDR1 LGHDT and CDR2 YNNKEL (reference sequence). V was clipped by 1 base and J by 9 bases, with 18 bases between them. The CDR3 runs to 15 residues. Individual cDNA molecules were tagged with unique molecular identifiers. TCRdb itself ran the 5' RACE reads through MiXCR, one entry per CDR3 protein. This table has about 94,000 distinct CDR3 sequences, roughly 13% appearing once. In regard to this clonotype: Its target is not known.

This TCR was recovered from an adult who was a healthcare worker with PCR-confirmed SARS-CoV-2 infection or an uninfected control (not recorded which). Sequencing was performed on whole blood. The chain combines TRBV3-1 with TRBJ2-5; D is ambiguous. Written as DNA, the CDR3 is TGTGCCAGCAGCCAAGCCCGGCCGGGTACACGGTCCCAGTACTTC. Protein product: CASSQARPGTRSQYF.